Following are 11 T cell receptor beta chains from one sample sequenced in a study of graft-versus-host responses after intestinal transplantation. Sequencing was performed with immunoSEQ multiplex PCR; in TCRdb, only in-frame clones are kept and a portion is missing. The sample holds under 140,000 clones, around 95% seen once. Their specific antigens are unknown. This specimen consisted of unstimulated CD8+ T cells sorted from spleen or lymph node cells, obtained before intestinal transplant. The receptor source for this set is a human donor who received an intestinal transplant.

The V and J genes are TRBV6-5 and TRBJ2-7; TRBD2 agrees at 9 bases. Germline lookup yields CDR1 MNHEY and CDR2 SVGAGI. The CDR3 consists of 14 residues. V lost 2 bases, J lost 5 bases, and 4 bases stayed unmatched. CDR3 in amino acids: CASSYGPSGNEQYF. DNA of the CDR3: TGTGCCAGCAGTTACGGGCCTAGCGGGAACGAGCAGTACTTC.

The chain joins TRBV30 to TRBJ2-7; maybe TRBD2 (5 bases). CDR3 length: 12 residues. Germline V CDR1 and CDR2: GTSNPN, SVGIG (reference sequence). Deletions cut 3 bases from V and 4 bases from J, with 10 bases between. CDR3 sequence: CAWRPPGYEQYF. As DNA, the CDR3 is TGTGCCTGGAGACCACCGGGGTACGAGCAGTACTTC.

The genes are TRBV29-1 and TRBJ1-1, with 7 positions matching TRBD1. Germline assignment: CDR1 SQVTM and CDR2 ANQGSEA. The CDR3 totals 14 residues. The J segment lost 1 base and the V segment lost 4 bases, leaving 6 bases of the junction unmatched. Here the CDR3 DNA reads TGCAGCGTTGCAACCGGGACAGCGAACACTGAAGCTTTCTTT. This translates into CSVATGTANTEAFF.

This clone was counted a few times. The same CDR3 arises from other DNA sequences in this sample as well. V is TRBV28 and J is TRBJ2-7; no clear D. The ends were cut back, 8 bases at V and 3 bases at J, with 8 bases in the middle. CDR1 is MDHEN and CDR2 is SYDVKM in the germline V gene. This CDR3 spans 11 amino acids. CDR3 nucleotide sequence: TGTGCCAGCTCTCGGAGCTACGAGCAGTACTTC. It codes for CASSRSYEQYF.

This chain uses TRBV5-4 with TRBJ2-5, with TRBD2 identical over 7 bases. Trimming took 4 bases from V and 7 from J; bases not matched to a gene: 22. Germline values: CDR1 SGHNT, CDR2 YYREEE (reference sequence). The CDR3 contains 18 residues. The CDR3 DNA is TGTGCCAGCAGCGCGGGGGTCCCCCTGACTAGCCCCCCGGGGACCCAGTACTTC. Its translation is CASSAGVPLTSPPGTQYF.

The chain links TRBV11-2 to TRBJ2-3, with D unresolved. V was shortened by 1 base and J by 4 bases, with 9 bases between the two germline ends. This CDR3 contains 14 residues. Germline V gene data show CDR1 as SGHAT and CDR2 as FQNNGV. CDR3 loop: CASSLVIEADTQYF. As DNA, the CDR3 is TGTGCCAGCAGCTTAGTAATAGAGGCAGATACGCAGTATTTT.

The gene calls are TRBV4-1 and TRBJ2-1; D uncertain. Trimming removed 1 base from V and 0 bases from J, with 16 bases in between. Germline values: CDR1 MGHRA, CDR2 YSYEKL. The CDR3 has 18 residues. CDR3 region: CASSQVRFGSSSYNEQFF. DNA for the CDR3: TGCGCCAGCAGCCAAGTTCGATTTGGAAGTAGCTCCTACAATGAGCAGTTCTTC.

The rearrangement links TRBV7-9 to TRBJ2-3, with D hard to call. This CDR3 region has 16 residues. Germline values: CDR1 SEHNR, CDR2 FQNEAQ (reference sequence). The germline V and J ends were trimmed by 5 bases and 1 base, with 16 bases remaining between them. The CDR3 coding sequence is TGTGCCAGCAGCCATCGAATAGGTAGCCGCACAGATACGCAGTATTTT. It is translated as CASSHRIGSRTDTQYF.

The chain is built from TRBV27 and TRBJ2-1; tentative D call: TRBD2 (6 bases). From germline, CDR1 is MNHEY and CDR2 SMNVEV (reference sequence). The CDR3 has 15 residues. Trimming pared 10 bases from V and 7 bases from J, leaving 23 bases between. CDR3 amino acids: CATLFTEGPLNEQFF. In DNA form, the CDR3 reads TGTGCCACCCTCTTTACGGAGGGCCCTTTGAATGAGCAGTTCTTC.

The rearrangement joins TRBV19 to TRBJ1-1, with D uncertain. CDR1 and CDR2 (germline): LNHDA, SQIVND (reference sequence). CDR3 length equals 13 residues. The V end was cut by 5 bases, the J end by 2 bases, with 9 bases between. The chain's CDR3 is CASSPTANTEAFF. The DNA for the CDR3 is TGTGCCAGTAGTCCTACTGCTAACACTGAAGCTTTCTTT.

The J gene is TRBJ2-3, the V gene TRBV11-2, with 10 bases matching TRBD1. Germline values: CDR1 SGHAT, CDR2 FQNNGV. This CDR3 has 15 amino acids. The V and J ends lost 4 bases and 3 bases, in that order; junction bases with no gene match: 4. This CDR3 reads CASSSVGQGTDTQYF. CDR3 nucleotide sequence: TGTGCCAGCAGCTCTGTGGGACAGGGGACAGATACGCAGTATTTT.